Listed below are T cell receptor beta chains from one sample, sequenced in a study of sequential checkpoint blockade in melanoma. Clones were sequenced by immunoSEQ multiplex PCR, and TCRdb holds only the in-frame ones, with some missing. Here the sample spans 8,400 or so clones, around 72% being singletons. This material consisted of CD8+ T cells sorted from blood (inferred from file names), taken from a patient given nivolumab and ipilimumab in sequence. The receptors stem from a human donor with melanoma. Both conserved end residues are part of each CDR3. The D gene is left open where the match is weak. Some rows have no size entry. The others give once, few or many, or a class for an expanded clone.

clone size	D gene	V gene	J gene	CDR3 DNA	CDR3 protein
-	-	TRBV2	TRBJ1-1	TGTGCCAGCAGTGGCATTACAGGGTTTGAAGCTTTCTTT	CASSGITGFEAFF
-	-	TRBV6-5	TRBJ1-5	TGTGCCAGCAGTTACTCGAGATACAATCAGCCCCAGCATTTT	CASSYSRYNQPQHF
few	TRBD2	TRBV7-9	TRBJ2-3	TGTGCCAGCAGCCAAGATCTGCGGGGGGGCCCCGATACGCAGTATTTT	CASSQDLRGGPDTQYF
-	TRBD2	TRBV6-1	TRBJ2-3	TGTGCCAGCAGTGAACTAGCGGGAGAAAAAGATACGCAGTATTTT	CASSELAGEKDTQYF
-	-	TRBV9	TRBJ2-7	TGTGCCAGCAGTAAATTTTCGACGGGCTCCTACGAGCAGTACTTC	CASSKFSTGSYEQYF
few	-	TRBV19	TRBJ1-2	TGTGCCAGTAGTCTCACAGGGACCTATGGCTACACCTTC	CASSLTGTYGYTF
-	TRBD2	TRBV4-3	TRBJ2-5	TGCGCCAGCAGCCCCCGGATAGCGGGGTTCGCAGAGACCCAGTACTTC	CASSPRIAGFAETQYF
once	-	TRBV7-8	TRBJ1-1	TGTGCCAGCAGCCTTGGACACGTGGCGGACACTGAAGCTTTCTTT	CASSLGHVADTEAFF
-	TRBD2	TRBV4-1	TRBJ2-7	TGCGCCAGCAGCCATATAGCGGGGGGGCCCTACGAGCAGTACTTC	CASSHIAGGPYEQYF
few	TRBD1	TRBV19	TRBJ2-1	TGTGCCAGTGGCCGGGACAGGTTCAATGAGCAGTTCTTC	CASGRDRFNEQFF
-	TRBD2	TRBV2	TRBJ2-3	TGTGCCAGCAGACGGACTAGCGGGCGCACAGATACGCAGTATTTT	CASRRTSGRTDTQYF
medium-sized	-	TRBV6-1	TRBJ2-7	TGTGCCAGCAGTGAACAGAAAGGGAGCTCCTACGAGCAGTACTTC	CASSEQKGSSYEQYF
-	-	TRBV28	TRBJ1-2	TGTGCCAGCAGTTTATGGGGAGGGGGGCAGGACTATGGCTACACCTTC	CASSLWGGGQDYGYTF
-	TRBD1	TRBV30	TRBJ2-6	TGTGCCTGGAGCTCGGGACAGGGGGCTGGGGCCAACGTCCTGACTTTC	CAWSSGQGAGANVLTF
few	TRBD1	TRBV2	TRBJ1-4	TGTGCCAGCAGTCATCACGACAGGGGGCTTTTCTCTAATGAAAAACTGTTTTTT	CASSHHDRGLFSNEKLFF